This T cell receptor beta chain was identified during a study of blood T cell repertoires in COVID-19. Across the whole study: Sites across the United States, Italy and Spain contributed samples from acute and convalescent COVID-19. T cells, B-cell-depleted T cells, or PBMCs supplied cDNA or gDNA.

The method was immunoSEQ multiplex PCR; TCRdb's version includes in-frame clones alone and lacks a portion of them. This sample has hundreds of thousands of clones, with 70% to 90% found just once. The specimen was peripheral blood. This receptor was taken from a man between 18 and 35 years old with active or convalescent COVID-19.

CDR3 protein: CASRSQDRGSYGYTF. The CDR3 DNA reads as TGTGCCAGCAGATCGCAGGACAGGGGCTCGTATGGCTACACCTTC. The V call is TRBV13, the J call TRBJ1-2, with 9 positions matching TRBD1. Germline V gives CDR1 PRHDT, CDR2 FYEKMQ (reference sequence). V was pared by 6 bases and J by 5 bases, with 10 bases of the junction left unmatched. The CDR3 totals 15 residues.